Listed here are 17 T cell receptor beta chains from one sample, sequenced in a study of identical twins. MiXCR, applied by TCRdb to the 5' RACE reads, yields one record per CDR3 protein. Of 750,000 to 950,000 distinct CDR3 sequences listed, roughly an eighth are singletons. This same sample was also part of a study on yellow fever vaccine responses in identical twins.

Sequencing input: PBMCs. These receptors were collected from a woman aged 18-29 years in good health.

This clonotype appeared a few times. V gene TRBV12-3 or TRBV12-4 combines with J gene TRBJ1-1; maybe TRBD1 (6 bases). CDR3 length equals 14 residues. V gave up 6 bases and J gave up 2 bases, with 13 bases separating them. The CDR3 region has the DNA TGTGCCAGCAGGGATGGCAGGGGAAACACTGAAGCTTTCTTT. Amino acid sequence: CASRDGRGNTEAFF.

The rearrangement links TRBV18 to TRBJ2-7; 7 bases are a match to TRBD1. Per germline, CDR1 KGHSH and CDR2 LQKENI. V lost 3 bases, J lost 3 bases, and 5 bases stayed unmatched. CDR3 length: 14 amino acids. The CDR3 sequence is CASSPTGANYEQYF. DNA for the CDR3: TGTGCCAGCTCACCCACAGGGGCGAACTACGAGCAGTACTTC.

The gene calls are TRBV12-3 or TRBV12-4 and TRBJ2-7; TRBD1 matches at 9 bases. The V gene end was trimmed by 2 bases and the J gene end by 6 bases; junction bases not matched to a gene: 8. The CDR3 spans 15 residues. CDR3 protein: CASSLMGGQGGEQYV. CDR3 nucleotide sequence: TGTGCCAGCAGTTTAATGGGGGGACAGGGTGGCGAGCAGTACGTC.

CDR3 bases: TGCGCCAGCAGCTTCGACGGCCTGGCATCCTACGAGCAGTACTTC. It is translated as CASSFDGLASYEQYF. The J gene is TRBJ2-7, the V gene TRBV5-1, with D unresolved. Trimming removed 2 bases at V and 1 base at J, with 13 bases between. The CDR3 covers 15 residues. Germline V gives CDR1 SGHRS, CDR2 YFSETQ.

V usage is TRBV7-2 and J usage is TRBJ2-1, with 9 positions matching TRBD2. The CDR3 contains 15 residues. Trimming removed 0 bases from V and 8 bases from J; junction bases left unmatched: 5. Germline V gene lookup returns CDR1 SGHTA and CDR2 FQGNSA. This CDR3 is CASSLAVAGVYEQFF. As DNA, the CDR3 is TGTGCCAGCAGCTTAGCAGTAGCGGGGGTGTATGAGCAGTTCTTC. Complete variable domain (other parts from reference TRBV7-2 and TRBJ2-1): GAGVSQSPSNKVTEKGKDVELRCDPISGHTALYWYRQSLGQGLEFLIYFQGNSAPDKSGLPSDRFSAERTGGSVSTLTIQRTQQEDSAVYLCASSLAVAGVYEQFFGPGTRLTVL.

The DNA for the CDR3 is TGTGCCAGCAGCCCTCAGGGGAAACCTGGGGAGCAGTACTTC. Translated, it gives CASSPQGKPGEQYF. The rearrangement links TRBV7-6 to TRBJ2-7; D perhaps matches TRBD1 (6 bases). This CDR3 is built from 14 residues. V was pared by 5 bases and J by 7 bases, with 18 bases between. Germline V gives CDR1 SGHVS, CDR2 FNYEAQ.

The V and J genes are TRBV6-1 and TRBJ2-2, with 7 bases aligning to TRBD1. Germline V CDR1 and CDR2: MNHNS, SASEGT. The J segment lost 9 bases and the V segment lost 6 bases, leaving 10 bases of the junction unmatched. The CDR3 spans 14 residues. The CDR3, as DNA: TGTGCCAGCAGGGGGACAGATTTATCCCGGGAGCTGTTTTTT. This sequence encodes CASRGTDLSRELFF.

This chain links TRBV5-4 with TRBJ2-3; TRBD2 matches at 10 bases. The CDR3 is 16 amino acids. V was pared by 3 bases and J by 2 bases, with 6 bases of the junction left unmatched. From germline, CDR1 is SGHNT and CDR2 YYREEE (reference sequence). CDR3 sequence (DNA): TGTGCCAGCAGCTCTCGGACTAGCGGAATCACAGATACGCAGTATTTT. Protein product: CASSSRTSGITDTQYF. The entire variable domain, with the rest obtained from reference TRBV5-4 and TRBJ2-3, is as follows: ETGVTQSPTHLIKTRGQQVTLRCSSQSGHNTVSWYQQALGQGPQFIFQYYREEENGRGNFPPRFSGLQFPNYSSELNVNALELDDSALYLCASSSRTSGITDTQYFGPGTRLTVL.

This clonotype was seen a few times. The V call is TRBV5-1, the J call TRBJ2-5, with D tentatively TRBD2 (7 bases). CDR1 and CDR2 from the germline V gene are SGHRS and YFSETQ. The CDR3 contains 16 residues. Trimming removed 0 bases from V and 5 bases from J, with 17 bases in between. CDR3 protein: CASSLVEGGAGETQYF. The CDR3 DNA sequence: TGCGCCAGCAGCTTGGTGGAAGGGGGGGCCGGGGAGACCCAGTACTTC.

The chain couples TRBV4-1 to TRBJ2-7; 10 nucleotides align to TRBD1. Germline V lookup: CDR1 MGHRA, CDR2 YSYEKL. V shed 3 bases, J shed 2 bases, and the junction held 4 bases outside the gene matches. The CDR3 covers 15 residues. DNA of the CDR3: TGCGCCAGCAGCCACCTCGGGACAGGGGCCTACGAGCAGTACTTC. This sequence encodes CASSHLGTGAYEQYF.

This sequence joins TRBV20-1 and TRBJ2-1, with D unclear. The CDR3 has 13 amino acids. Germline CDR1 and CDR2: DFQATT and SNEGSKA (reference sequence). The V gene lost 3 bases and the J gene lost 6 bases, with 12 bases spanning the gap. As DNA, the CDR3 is TGCAGTGCTAGTGGCGGAACGGGCAATGAGCAGTTCTTC. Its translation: CSASGGTGNEQFF.

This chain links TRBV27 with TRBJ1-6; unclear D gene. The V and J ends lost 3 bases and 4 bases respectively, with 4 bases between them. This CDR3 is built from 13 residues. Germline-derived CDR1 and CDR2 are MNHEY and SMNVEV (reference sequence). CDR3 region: CASSFEYNSPLHF. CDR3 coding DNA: TGTGCCAGCAGTTTTGAGTATAATTCACCCCTCCACTTT.

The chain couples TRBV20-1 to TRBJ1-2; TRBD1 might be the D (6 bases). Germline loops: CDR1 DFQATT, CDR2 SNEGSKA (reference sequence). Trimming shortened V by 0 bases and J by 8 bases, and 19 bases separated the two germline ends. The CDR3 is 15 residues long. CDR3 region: CSAREGITGNRGYTF. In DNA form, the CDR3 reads TGCAGTGCTAGAGAGGGAATCACAGGGAATCGCGGCTACACCTTC.

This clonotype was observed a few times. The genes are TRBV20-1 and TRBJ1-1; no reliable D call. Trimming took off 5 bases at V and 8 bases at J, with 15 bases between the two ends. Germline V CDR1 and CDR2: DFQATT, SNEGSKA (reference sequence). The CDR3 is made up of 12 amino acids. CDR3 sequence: CSAPNLSPEAFF. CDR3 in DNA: TGCAGTGCTCCAAACCTAAGCCCAGAAGCTTTCTTT.

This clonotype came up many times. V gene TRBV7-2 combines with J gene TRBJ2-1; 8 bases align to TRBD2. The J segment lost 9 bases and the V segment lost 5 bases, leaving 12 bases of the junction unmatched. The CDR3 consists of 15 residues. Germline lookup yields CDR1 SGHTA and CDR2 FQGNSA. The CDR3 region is CASSTTGLGGGEQFF. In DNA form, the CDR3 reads TGTGCCAGCAGCACGACGGGACTAGGAGGCGGTGAGCAGTTCTTC.

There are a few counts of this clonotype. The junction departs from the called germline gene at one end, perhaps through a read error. CDR3 region: CASREAGGGGNQPQHF. The CDR3 DNA reads as TGTGCCAGCAGAGAAGCAGGGGGCGGTGGCAATCAGCCCCAGCATTTT. The rearrangement links TRBV6-1 to TRBJ1-5, with TRBD1 identical over 8 bases. CDR3 length: 16 amino acids. Germline V gene lookup returns CDR1 MNHNS and CDR2 SASEGT.

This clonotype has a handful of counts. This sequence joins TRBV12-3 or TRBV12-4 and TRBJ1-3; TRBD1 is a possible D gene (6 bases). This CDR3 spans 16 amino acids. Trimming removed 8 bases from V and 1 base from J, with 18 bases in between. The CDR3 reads CASATSGGHSGNTIYF. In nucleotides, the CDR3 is TGTGCCAGCGCCACGAGCGGGGGGCATTCTGGAAACACCATATATTTT.